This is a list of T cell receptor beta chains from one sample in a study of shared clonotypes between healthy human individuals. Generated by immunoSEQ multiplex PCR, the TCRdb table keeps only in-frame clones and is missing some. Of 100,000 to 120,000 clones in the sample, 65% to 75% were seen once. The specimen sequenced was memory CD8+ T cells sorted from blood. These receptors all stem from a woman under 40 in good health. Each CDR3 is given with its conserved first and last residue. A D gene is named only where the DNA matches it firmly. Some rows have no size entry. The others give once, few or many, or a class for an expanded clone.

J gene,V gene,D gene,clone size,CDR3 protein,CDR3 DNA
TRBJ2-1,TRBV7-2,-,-,CASSLGALVTEQFF,TGTGCCAGCAGCTTAGGGGCGTTGGTCACTGAGCAGTTCTTC
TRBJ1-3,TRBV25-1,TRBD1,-,CASSTGGSGNTIYF,TGTGCCAGCAGTACAGGGGGCTCTGGAAACACCATATATTTT
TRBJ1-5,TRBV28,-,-,CASSSLFGSNQPQHF,TGTGCCAGCAGTTCACTGTTCGGTTCTAATCAGCCCCAGCATTTT
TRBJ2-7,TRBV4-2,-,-,CASSPRQSSYEQYF,TGTGCCAGCAGCCCGAGACAAAGCTCCTACGAGCAGTACTTC
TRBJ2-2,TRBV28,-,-,CASSSWRIGELFF,TGTGCCAGCAGTTCCTGGAGAATCGGGGAGCTGTTTTTT
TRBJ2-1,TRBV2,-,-,CASREGRGEQFF,TGTGCCAGCAGGGAAGGGCGCGGTGAGCAGTTCTTC
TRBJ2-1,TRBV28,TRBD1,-,CASSSFGLGGLGYNEQFF,TGTGCCAGCAGCTCTTTTGGGTTAGGGGGCTTAGGCTACAATGAGCAGTTCTTC
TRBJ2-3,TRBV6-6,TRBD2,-,CASSAGPGGSADTQYF,TGTGCCAGCAGTGCGGGACCGGGAGGTAGCGCAGATACGCAGTATTTT
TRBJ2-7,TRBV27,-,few,CASRAGSSINF,TGTGCCAGCAGGGCAGGGTCATCCATAAATTTC
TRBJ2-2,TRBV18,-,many,CASSPLQGSGELFF,TGTGCCAGCTCACCACTTCAGGGATCCGGGGAGCTGTTTTTT
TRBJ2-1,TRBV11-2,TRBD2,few,CASSLDLSGSHNEQFF,TGTGCCAGCAGCTTAGATCTTAGCGGGAGCCACAATGAGCAGTTCTTC
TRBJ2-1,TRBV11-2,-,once,CASSLDFSSYNEQFF,TGTGCCAGCAGCTTGGACTTCAGCTCCTACAATGAGCAGTTCTTC
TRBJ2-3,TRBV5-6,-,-,CASSLAASGSTDTQYF,TGTGCCAGCAGCTTAGCGGCGAGCGGAAGCACAGATACGCAGTATTTT
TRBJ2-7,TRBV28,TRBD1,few,CASLTGGPPEQYF,TGTGCCAGCCTAACAGGGGGCCCACCTGAGCAGTACTTC
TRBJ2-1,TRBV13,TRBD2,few,CASSLVASGGNEQFF,TGTGCCAGCAGCTTAGTGGCTAGCGGGGGTAATGAGCAGTTCTTC
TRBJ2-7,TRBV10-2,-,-,CASSALATEQYF,TGCGCCAGCAGTGCTTTAGCCACCGAGCAGTACTTC
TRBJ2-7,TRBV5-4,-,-,CASSFGLGPEQYF,TGTGCCAGCAGCTTCGGACTGGGCCCGGAGCAGTACTTC
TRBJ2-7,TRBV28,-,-,CASSPDSDDRFYEQYF,TGTGCCAGCAGTCCCGACAGCGATGACAGATTTTACGAGCAGTACTTC
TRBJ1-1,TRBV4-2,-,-,CASSPPRPRNTEAFF,TGTGCCAGCAGCCCACCCAGACCGAGAAACACTGAAGCTTTCTTT
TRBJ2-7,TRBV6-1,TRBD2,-,CASRETSGYSYEQYF,TGTGCCAGCAGGGAGACTAGCGGGTACTCCTACGAGCAGTACTTC
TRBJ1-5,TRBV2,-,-,CASKKWETPSNQPQHF,TGTGCCAGCAAGAAATGGGAGACACCCAGCAATCAGCCCCAGCATTTT
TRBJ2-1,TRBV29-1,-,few,CSVGSGYRYNEQFF,TGCAGCGTTGGATCGGGGTACCGTTACAATGAGCAGTTCTTC
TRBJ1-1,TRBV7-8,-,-,CASSRNSGGYTEAFF,TGTGCCAGCAGCCGCAACTCTGGGGGATACACTGAAGCTTTCTTT
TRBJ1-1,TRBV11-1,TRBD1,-,CASSLADRPLEAFF,TGTGCCAGCAGCTTAGCGGACAGGCCACTCGAAGCTTTCTTT
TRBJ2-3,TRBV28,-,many,CASSPTPEGTDTQYF,TGTGCCAGCAGTCCTACCCCGGAGGGAACAGATACGCAGTATTTT
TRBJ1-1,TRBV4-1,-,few,CATQYRDSRTEAFF,TGCGCCACCCAGTACAGGGATAGTAGGACTGAAGCTTTCTTT
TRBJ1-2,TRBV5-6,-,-,CASSFYYGYTF,TGTGCCAGCAGCTTCTACTATGGCTACACCTTC
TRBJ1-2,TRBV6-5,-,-,CASNGGGNYGYTF,TGTGCCAGTAACGGGGGCGGCAACTATGGCTACACCTTC
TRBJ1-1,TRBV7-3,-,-,CASSGASTEAFF,TGTGCCAGCTCCGGTGCGAGCACTGAAGCTTTCTTT
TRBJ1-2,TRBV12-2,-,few,CASRAWTGPIHGYTF,TGTGCAAGTCGAGCCTGGACAGGCCCCATACATGGCTACACCTTC
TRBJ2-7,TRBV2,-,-,CASRLPDTGTPYEQYF,TGTGCCAGCAGACTGCCAGATACCGGGACCCCCTACGAGCAGTACTTC
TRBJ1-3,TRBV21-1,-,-,CASSKGPGQGGNTIYF,TGTGCCAGCAGCAAAGGACCGGGACAGGGTGGAAACACCATATATTTT